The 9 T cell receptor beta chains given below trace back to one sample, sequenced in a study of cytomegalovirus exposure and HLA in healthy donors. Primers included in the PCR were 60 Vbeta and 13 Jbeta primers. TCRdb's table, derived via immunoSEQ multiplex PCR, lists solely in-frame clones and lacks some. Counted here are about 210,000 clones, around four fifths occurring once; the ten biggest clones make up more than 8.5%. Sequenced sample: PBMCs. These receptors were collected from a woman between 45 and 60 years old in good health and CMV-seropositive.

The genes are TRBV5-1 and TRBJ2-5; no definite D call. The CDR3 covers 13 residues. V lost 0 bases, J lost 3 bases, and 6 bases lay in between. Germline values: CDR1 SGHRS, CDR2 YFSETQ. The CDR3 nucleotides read TGCGCCAGCAGCTTGGGGGCAGAAGAGACCCAGTACTTC. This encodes CASSLGAEETQYF.

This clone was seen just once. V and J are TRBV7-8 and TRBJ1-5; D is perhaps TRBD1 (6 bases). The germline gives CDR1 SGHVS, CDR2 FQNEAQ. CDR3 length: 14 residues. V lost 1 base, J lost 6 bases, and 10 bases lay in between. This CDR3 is CASSLDRAGQPQHF. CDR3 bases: TGTGCCAGCAGCTTAGACAGGGCCGGTCAGCCCCAGCATTTT. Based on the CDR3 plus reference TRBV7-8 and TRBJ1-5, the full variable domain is GAGVSQSPRYKVAKRGQDVALRCDPISGHVSLFWYQQALGQGPEFLTYFQNEAQLDKSGLPSDRFFAERPEGSVSTLKIQRTQQEDSAVYLCASSLDRAGQPQHFGDGTRLSIL.

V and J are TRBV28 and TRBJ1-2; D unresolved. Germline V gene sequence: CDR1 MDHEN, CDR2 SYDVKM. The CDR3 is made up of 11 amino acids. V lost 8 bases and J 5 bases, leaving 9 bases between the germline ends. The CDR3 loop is CASGRVYGYTF. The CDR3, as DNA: TGTGCCAGCGGCCGGGTGTATGGCTACACCTTC.

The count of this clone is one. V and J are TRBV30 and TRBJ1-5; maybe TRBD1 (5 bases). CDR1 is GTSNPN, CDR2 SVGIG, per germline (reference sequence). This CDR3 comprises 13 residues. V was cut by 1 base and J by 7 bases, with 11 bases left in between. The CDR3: CAWSEGRGQPQHF. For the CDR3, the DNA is TGTGCCTGGAGTGAGGGAAGGGGACAGCCCCAGCATTTT. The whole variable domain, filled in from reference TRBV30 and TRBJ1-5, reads SQTIHQWPATLVQPVGSPLSLECTVEGTSNPNLYWYRQAAGRGLQLLFYSVGIGQISSEVPQNLSASRPQDRQFILSSKKLLLSDSGFYLCAWSEGRGQPQHFGDGTRLSIL.

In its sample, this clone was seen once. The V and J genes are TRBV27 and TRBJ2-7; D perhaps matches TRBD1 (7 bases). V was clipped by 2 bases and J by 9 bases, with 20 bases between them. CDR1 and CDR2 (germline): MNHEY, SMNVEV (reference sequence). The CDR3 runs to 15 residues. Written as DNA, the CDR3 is TGTGCCAGCAGTTTACTGGAGGGGGCAGGGGGGAGGCAGTACTTC. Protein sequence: CASSLLEGAGGRQYF.

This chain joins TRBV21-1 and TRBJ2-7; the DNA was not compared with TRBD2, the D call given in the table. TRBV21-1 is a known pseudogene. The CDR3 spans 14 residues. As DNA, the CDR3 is TGTGCCAGCCGAATGCGGGGGGGCCTCTACGAGCAGTACTTC. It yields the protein CASRMRGGLYEQYF.

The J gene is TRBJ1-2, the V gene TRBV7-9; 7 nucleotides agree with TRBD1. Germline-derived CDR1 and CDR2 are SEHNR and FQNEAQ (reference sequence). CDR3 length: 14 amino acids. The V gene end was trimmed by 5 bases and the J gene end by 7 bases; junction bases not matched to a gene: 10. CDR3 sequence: CASSLGMNRGGYTF. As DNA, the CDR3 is TGTGCCAGCAGCCTGGGCATGAACAGGGGTGGCTACACCTTC.

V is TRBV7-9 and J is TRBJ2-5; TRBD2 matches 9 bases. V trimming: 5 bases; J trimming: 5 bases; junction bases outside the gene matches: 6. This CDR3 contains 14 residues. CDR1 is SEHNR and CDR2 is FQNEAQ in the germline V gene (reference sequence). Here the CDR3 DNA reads TGTGCCAGCAGCCCCGGACTAGCGAGGGAGACCCAGTACTTC. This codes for CASSPGLARETQYF.

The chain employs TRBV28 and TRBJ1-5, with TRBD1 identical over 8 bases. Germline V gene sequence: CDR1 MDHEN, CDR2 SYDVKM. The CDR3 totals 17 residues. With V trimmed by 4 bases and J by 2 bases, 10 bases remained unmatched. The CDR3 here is CASSWGRGLGGNQPQHF. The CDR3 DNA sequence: TGTGCCAGCAGTTGGGGCAGGGGGCTAGGAGGCAATCAGCCCCAGCATTTT. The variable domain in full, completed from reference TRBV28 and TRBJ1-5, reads DVKVTQSSRYLVKRTGEKVFLECVQDMDHENMFWYRQDPGLGLRLIYFSYDVKMKEKGDIPEGYSVSREKKERFSLILESASTNQTSMYLCASSWGRGLGGNQPQHFGDGTRLSIL.